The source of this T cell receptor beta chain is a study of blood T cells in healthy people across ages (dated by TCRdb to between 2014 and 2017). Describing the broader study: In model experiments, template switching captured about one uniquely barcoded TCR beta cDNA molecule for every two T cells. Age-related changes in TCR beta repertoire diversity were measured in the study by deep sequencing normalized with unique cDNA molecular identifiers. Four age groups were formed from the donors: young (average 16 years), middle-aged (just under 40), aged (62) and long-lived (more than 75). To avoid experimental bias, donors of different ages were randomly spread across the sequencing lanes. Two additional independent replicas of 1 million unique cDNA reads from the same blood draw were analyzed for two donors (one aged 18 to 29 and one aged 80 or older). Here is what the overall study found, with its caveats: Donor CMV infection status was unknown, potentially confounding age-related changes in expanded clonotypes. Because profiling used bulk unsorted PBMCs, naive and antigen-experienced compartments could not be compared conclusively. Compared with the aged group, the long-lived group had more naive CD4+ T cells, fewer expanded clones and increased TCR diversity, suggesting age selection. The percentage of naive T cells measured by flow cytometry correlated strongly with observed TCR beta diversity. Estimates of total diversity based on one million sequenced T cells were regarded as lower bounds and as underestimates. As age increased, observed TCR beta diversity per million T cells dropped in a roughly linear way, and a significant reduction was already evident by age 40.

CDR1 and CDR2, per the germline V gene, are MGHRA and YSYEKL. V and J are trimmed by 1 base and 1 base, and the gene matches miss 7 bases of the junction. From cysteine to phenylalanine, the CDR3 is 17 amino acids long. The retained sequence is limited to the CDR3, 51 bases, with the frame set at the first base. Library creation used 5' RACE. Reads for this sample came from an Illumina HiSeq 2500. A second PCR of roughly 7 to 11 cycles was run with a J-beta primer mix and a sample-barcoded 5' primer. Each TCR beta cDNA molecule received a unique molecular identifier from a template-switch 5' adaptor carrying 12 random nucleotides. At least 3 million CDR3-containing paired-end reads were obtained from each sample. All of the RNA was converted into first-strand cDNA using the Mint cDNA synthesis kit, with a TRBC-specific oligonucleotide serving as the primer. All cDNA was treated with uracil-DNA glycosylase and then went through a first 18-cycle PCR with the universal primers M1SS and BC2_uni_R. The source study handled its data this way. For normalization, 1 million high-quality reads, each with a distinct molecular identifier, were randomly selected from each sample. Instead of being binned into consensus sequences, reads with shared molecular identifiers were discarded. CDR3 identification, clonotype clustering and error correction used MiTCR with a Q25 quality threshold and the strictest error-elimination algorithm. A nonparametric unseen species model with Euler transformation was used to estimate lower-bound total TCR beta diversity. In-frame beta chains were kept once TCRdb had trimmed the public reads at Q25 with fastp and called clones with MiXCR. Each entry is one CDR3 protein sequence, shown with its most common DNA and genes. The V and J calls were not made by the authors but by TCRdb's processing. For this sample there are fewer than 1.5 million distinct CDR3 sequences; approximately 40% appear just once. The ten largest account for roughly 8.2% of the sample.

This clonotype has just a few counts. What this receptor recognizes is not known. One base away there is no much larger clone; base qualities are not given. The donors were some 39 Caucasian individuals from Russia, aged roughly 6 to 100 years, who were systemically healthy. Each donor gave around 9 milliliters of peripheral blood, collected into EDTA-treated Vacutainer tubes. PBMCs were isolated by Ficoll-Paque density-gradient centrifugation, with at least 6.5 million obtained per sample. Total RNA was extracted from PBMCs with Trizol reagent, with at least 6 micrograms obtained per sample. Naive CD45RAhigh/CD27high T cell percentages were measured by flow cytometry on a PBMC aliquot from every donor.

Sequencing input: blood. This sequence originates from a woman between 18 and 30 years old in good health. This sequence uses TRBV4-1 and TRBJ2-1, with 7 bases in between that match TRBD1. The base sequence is TGCGCCAGCAGCCAAGGAAAGGGGACAGCTTCCTACAATGAGCAGTTCTTC. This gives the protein CASSQGKGTASYNEQFF.